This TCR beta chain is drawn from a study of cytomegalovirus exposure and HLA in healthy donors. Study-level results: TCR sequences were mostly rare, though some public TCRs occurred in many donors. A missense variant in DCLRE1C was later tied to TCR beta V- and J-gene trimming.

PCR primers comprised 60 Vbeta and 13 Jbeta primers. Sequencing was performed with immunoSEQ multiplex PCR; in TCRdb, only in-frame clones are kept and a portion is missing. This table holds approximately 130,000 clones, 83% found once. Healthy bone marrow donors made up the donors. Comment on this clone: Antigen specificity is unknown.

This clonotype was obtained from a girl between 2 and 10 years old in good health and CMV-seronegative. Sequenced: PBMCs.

CDR3 loop: CASSLGAVEQYF. CDR3 DNA: TGTGCCAGCAGCCTAGGGGCAGTCGAGCAGTACTTC. V and J are TRBV7-8 and TRBJ2-7; tentatively, D is TRBD1 (5 bases). The germline V and J ends were trimmed by 5 bases and 6 bases, with 11 bases remaining between them. Germline CDR1 reads SGHVS; CDR2 reads FQNEAQ. This CDR3 is built from 12 residues.